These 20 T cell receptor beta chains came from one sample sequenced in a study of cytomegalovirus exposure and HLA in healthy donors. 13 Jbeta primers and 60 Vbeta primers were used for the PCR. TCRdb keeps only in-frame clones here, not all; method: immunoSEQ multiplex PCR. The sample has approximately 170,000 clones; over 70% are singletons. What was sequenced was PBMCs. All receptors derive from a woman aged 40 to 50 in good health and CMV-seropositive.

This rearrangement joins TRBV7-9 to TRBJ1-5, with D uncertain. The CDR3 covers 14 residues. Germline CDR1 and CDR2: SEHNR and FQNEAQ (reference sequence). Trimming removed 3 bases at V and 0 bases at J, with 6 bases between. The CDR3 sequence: CASSLVGSNQPQHF. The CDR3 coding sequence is TGTGCCAGCAGCTTGGTCGGTAGCAATCAGCCCCAGCATTTT.

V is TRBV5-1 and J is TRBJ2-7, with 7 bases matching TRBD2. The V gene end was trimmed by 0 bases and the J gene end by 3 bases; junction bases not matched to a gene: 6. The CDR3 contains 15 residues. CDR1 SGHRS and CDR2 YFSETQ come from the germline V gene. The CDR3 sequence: CASSLGGGGNYEQYF. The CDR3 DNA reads TGCGCCAGCAGCTTGGGGGGCGGGGGAAACTACGAGCAGTACTTC.

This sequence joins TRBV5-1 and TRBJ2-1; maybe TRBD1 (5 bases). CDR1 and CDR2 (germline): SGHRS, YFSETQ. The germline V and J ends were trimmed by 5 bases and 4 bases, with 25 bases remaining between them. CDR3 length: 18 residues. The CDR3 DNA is TGCGCCAGCAGAGGGCTCAGGGTCAACTCCGAGAAATACAATGAGCAGTTCTTC. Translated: CASRGLRVNSEKYNEQFF.

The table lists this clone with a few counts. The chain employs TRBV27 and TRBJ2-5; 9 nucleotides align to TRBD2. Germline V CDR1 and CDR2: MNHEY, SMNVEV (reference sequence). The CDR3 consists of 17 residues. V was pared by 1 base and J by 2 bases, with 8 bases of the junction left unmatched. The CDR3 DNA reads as TGTGCCAGCAGTTTATTTGGTAGCGGGGGCGTACAAGAGACCCAGTACTTC. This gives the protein CASSLFGSGGVQETQYF.

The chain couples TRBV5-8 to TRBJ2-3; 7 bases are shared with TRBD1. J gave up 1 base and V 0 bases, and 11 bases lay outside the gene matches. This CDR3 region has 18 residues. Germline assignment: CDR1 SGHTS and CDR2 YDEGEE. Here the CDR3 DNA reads TGTGCCAGCAGCTTGGGCCTAGGGACAGCGCGGCGCACAGATACGCAGTATTTT. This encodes CASSLGLGTARRTDTQYF.

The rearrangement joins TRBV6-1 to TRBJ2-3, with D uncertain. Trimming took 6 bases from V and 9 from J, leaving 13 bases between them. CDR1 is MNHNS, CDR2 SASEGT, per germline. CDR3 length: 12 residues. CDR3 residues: CASSHPDKTQYF. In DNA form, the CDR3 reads TGTGCCAGCAGCCACCCCGACAAAACGCAGTATTTT.

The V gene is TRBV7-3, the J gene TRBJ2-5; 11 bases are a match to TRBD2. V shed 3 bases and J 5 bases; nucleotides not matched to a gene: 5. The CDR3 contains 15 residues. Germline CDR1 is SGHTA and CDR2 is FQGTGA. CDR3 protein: CASSLTSGEDETQYF. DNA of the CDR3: TGTGCCAGCAGCTTGACTAGCGGGGAAGATGAGACCCAGTACTTC.

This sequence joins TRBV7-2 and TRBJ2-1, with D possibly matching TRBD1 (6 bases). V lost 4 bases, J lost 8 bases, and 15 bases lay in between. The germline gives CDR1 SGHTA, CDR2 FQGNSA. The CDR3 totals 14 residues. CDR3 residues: CASSSGQPGHEQFF. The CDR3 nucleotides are TGTGCCAGCAGCTCGGGACAACCGGGCCATGAGCAGTTCTTC.

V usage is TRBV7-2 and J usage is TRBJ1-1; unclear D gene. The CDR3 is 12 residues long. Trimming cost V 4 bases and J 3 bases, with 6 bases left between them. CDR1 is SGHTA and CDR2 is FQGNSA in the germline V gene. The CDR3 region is CASSSLDTEAFF. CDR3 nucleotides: TGTGCCAGCAGCTCGCTAGACACTGAAGCTTTCTTT.

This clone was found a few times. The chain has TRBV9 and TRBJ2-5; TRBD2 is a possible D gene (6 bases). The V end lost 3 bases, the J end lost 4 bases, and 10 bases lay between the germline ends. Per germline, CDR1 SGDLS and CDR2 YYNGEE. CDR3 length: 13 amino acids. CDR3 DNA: TGTGCCAGCAGCGCGGGGGTGATAGAGACCCAGTACTTC. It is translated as CASSAGVIETQYF.

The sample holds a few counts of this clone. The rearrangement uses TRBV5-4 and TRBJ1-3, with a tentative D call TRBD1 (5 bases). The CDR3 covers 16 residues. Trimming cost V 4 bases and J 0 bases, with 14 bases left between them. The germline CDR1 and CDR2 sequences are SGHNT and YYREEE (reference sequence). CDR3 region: CASSSFGHYSGNTIYF. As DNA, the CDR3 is TGTGCCAGCAGCAGCTTCGGACATTACTCTGGAAACACCATATATTTT.

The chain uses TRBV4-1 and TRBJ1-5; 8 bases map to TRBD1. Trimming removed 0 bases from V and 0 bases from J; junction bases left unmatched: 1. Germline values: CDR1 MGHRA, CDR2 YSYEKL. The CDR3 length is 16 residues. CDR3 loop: CASSQETGGSNQPQHF. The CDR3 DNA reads TGCGCCAGCAGCCAAGAAACAGGGGGTAGCAATCAGCCCCAGCATTTT.

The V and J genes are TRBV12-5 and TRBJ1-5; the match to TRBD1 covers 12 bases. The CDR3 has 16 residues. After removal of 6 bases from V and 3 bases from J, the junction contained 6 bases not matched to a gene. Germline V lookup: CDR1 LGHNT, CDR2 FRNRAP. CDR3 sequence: CASGQGGQGANQPQHF. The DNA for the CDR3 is TGTGCTAGTGGCCAGGGGGGACAGGGGGCCAATCAGCCCCAGCATTTT. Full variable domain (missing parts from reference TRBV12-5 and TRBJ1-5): DARVTQTPRHKVTEMGQEVTMRCQPILGHNTVFWYRQTMMQGLELLAYFRNRAPLDDSGMPKDRFSAEMPDATLATLKIQPSEPRDSAVYFCASGQGGQGANQPQHFGDGTRLSIL.

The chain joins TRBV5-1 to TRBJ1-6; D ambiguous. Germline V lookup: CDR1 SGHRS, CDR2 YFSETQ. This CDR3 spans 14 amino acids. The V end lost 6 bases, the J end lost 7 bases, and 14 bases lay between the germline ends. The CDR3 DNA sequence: TGCGCCAGCAAAGGATGGGCAGACAATTCACCCCTCCACTTT. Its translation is CASKGWADNSPLHF.

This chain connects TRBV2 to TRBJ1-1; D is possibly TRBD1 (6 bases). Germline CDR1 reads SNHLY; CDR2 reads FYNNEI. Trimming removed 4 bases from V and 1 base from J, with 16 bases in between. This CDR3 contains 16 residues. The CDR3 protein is CASSVGTRGANTEAFF. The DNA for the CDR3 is TGTGCCAGCAGTGTAGGGACCAGGGGCGCGAACACTGAAGCTTTCTTT. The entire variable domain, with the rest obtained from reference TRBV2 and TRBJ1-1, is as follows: EPEVTQTPSHQVTQMGQEVILRCVPISNHLYFYWYRQILGQKVEFLVSFYNNEISEKSEIFDDQFSVERPDGSNFTLKIRSTKLEDSAMYFCASSVGTRGANTEAFFGQGTRLTVV.

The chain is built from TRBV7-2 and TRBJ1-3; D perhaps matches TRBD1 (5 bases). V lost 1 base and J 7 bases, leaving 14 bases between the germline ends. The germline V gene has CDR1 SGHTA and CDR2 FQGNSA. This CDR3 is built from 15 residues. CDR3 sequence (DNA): TGTGCCAGCAGCTTAGACGGACATCGAGAGAACACCATATATTTT. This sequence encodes CASSLDGHRENTIYF.

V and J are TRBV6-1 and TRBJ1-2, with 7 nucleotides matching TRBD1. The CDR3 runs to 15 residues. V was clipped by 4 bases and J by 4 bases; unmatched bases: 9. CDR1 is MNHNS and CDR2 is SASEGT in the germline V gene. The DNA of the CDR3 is TGTGCCAGCAGTGCCCAAGGGGGCGGATTCTATGGCTACACCTTC. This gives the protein CASSAQGGGFYGYTF.

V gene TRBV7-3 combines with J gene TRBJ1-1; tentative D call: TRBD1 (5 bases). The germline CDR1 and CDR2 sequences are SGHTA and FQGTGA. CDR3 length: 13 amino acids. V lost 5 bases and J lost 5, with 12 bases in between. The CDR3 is CASSPRGGTEAFF. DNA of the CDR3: TGTGCCAGCAGCCCCCGGGGGGGGACTGAAGCTTTCTTT.

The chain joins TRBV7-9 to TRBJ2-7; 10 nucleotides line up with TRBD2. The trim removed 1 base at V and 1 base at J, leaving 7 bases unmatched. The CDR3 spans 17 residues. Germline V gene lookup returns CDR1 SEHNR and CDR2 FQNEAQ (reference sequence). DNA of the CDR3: TGTGCCAGCAGCTTAGGGACCGGGACTAGCGAGTCCTACGAGCAGTACTTC. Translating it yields CASSLGTGTSESYEQYF.

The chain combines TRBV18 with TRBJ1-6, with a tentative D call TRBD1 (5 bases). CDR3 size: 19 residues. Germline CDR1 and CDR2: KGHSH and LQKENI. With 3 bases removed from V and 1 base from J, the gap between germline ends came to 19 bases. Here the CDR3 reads CASSPVDNLGGSYNSPLHF. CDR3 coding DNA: TGTGCCAGCTCACCTGTGGATAATCTGGGGGGGTCCTATAATTCACCCCTCCACTTT.